The 18 T cell receptor beta chains reported below all come from one sample, sequenced in a study of human T cells and chemical hapten exposure. Time point indicated: patch test 3, about 24 weeks after DPC sensitization. Treatment indicated: therapeutic diphenylcyclopropenone sensitization with weekly scalp DPC. Using its own MiXCR run on the RACE reads, TCRdb lists one record per CDR3 protein. The sample lists about 84,000 distinct CDR3 sequences, about 10% occurring once. The sequencing used whole blood, collected in connection with sensitization to the hapten diphenylcyclopropenone (DPC). The source is a woman between 50 and 59 years old with alopecia areata. Some clones in this sample may be carry-over from other donors' samples.

The chain has TRBV24-1 and TRBJ2-1; D may be TRBD1 (5 bases). Trimming took off 0 bases at V and 2 bases at J, with 7 bases between the two ends. Germline CDR1 and CDR2: KGHDR and SFDVKD. The CDR3 is made up of 15 amino acids. The CDR3 nucleotides are TGTGCCACCAGTGATTTGACAGGAGCCTACAATGAGCAGTTCTTC. Translation: CATSDLTGAYNEQFF.

This clonotype was detected a few times. The gene calls are TRBV4-2 and TRBJ1-1; 7 bases match TRBD1. The ends lost 2 bases at V and 5 bases at J; junction bases unmatched: 2. CDR1 is LGHNA, CDR2 YNFKEQ, per germline. The CDR3 runs to 13 residues. In nucleotides, the CDR3 is TGTGCCAGCAGCCAAAACAGGGGAACTGAAGCTTTCTTT. This codes for CASSQNRGTEAFF.

The chain is built from TRBV28 and TRBJ2-1; D uncertain. The V end was cut by 7 bases, the J end by 0 bases, with 13 bases between. The CDR3 totals 15 residues. CDR1 and CDR2 from the germline V gene are MDHEN and SYDVKM. The CDR3 is CASTVSPPSYNEQFF. CDR3 nucleotides: TGTGCCAGCACAGTGAGTCCCCCCTCCTACAATGAGCAGTTCTTC.

At least ten counts were recorded for this clonotype. The chain uses TRBV3-1 and TRBJ2-7, with 16 bases matching TRBD2. J lost 1 base, V lost 3 bases, and 0 bases had no gene match. Germline-derived CDR1 and CDR2 are LGHDT and YNNKEL (reference sequence). The length of the CDR3 is 16 residues. The CDR3 sequence is CASSQGLAGGSYEQYF. CDR3 sequence (DNA): TGTGCCAGCAGCCAGGGACTAGCGGGAGGGTCCTACGAGCAGTACTTC.

This clonotype was recorded many times. The genes are TRBV11-2 and TRBJ2-2; 7 positions agree with TRBD2. Trimming took 5 bases from V and 2 from J; bases not matched to a gene: 5. CDR1 SGHAT and CDR2 FQNNGV come from the germline V gene. This CDR3 is 15 amino acids long. The CDR3 loop is CASSPGTTNTGELFF. As DNA, the CDR3 is TGTGCCAGCAGCCCCGGGACTACTAACACCGGGGAGCTGTTTTTT.

This clonotype was observed at least ten times. This sequence joins TRBV5-6 and TRBJ2-1; 7 bases are a match to TRBD2. With V trimmed by 0 bases and J by 12 bases, 12 bases remained unmatched. This CDR3 has 15 residues. The germline CDR1 and CDR2 sequences are SGHDT and YYEEEE. The CDR3: CASSLVRAGTVGQFF. CDR3 in DNA: TGTGCCAGCAGCTTGGTTCGAGCGGGGACGGTAGGGCAGTTCTTC.

Note on this clonotype: A much larger clone is a single base away; this may be a read error. This chain uses TRBV5-1 with TRBJ2-3; 9 bases agree with TRBD1. The CDR3 length is 15 residues. Germline values: CDR1 SGHRS, CDR2 YFSETQ. The CDR3 here is CAGSLTGGPSDTQYF. DNA of the CDR3: TGCGCCGGCAGCCTGACAGGGGGACCTTCAGATACGCAGTATTTT.

This clonotype was recorded a few times. V is TRBV5-1 and J is TRBJ2-5; no clear D. The CDR3 has 13 amino acids. V lost 5 bases, J lost 2 bases, and 10 bases lay in between. The germline gives CDR1 SGHRS, CDR2 YFSETQ. CDR3 sequence (DNA): TGCGCCAGCAGGCCGAACCTTCAAGAGACCCAGTACTTC. Encoded protein: CASRPNLQETQYF.

In this sample, this clonotype turned up a few times. The chain has TRBV30 and TRBJ1-1, with 9 bases fitting TRBD1. Trimming at V came to 5 bases and at J to 5 bases, leaving 3 bases not matched to a gene. The CDR3 sequence is 12 residues long. Germline V gene data show CDR1 as GTSNPN and CDR2 as SVGIG (reference sequence). The CDR3 sequence: CAWGQGRTEAFF. The CDR3 DNA reads TGTGCCTGGGGACAGGGGAGGACTGAAGCTTTCTTT.

This clonotype was picked up many times. The chain joins TRBV3-1 to TRBJ1-1; tentative D call: TRBD1 (5 bases). Deletions cut 4 bases from V and 5 bases from J, with 14 bases between. The CDR3 sequence is 14 residues long. Per the germline V gene, CDR1 is LGHDT and CDR2 is YNNKEL (reference sequence). CDR3 loop: CASSPTGGWTEAFF. DNA for the CDR3: TGTGCCAGCAGCCCCACGGGGGGATGGACTGAAGCTTTCTTT. The full variable domain, completed using reference TRBV3-1 and TRBJ1-1, is DTAVSQTPKYLVTQMGNDKSIKCEQNLGHDTMYWYKQDSKKFLKIMFSYNNKELIINETVPNRFSPKSPDKAHLNLHINSLELGDSAVYFCASSPTGGWTEAFFGQGTRLTVV.

V is TRBV3-1 and J is TRBJ2-6; D is tentatively TRBD1 or TRBD2 (5 bases each). Deletions cut 3 bases from V and 4 bases from J, with 16 bases between. The CDR3 contains 17 residues. The V gene's germline CDR1 is LGHDT and CDR2 YNNKEL (reference sequence). The CDR3 sequence is CASSQFSVRDGANVLTF. The DNA for the CDR3 is TGTGCCAGCAGCCAGTTCTCCGTGAGGGACGGGGCCAACGTCCTGACTTTC.

This clonotype was recorded many times. The DNA for the CDR3 is TGTGCCAGCAGCTCAGGGGGCGCCCGGTATGGCTACACCTTC. Residues: CASSSGGARYGYTF. The chain is built from TRBV7-2 and TRBJ1-2; TRBD1 matches 8 bases. The CDR3 has 14 amino acids. V trimming: 4 bases; J trimming: 5 bases; junction bases outside the gene matches: 6. The germline gives CDR1 SGHTA, CDR2 FQGNSA.

This clonotype showed up many times. The V and J genes are TRBV6-6 and TRBJ2-2; 12 bases fit TRBD2. Trimming cost V 5 bases and J 7 bases; bases outside gene matches: 5. Germline V gene data show CDR1 as MNHNY and CDR2 as SVGAGI (reference sequence). The CDR3 has 15 residues. DNA of the CDR3: TGTGCCAGCAGTAGACTAGCGGGAGACAGCGGGGAGCTGTTTTTT. It is translated as CASSRLAGDSGELFF.

This clonotype was counted many times. The rearrangement links TRBV2 to TRBJ2-3, with 7 nucleotides matching TRBD2. The CDR3 covers 15 residues. In germline, CDR1 is SNHLY, CDR2 FYNNEI. V dropped 3 bases and J dropped 1; count of bases not matched to a gene: 4. CDR3: CASSDREGRTDTQYF. CDR3 nucleotide sequence: TGTGCCAGCAGTGATAGGGAGGGCCGCACAGATACGCAGTATTTT.

This sequence joins TRBV18 and TRBJ2-5; D is unresolved. Looked up from germline, CDR1 is KGHSH and CDR2 is LQKENI. The length of the CDR3 is 12 residues. V was cut by 5 bases and J by 4 bases, with 8 bases left in between. The CDR3 nucleotides read TGTGCCAGCTCAGGGGTGAGAGAGACCCAGTACTTC. Its translation is CASSGVRETQYF.

This clonotype was observed a few times. The gene calls are TRBV7-9 and TRBJ2-5; 12 nucleotides align to TRBD2. The CDR3 covers 15 residues. Trimming cost V 5 bases and J 5 bases; bases outside gene matches: 6. Looked up from germline, CDR1 is SEHNR and CDR2 is FQNEAQ (reference sequence). In DNA form, the CDR3 reads TGTGCCAGCAGCCTACTAGCGGGAGGAGGGGAGACCCAGTACTTC. It is translated as CASSLLAGGGETQYF.

This clonotype was seen repeatedly, ten times or more. The chain is built from TRBV7-2 and TRBJ2-2, with D perhaps matching TRBD1 (7 bases). Germline V gene lookup returns CDR1 SGHTA and CDR2 FQGNSA. V was trimmed by 5 bases and J by 4 bases, leaving 17 bases between them. The length of the CDR3 is 16 residues. CDR3 sequence: CASSPRGSGFTGELFF. CDR3 coding DNA: TGTGCCAGCAGCCCCAGGGGGAGCGGGTTCACCGGGGAGCTGTTTTTT.

The J gene is TRBJ2-1, the V gene TRBV6-2 or TRBV6-3; tentative D call: TRBD2 (5 bases). Trimming stripped 7 bases from V and 3 bases from J, with 16 bases between. The length of the CDR3 is 15 residues. CDR1 and CDR2 from the germline V gene are MNHEY and SVGEGT. CDR3 nucleotide sequence: TGTGCCAGCATCCAAAGCGGTACTTTCTACAATGAGCAGTTCTTC. It is translated as CASIQSGTFYNEQFF.